This TCR beta chain was recorded in a study of T cell responses to AZD1222 COVID-19 vaccine. Clones were sequenced by immunoSEQ multiplex PCR, and TCRdb holds only the in-frame ones, with some missing. The sample comprises around 88,000 clones, almost 90% of which are singletons, and 10% rests with the top ten. Concerning this clone itself: Antigen unknown.

Study results and limitations: Donor demographics were predominantly white British with a female majority; clonal diversity may be underestimated. Recipients of two AZD1222 doses showed rising Spike-specific TCR breadth and depth. Spike was spanned by vaccine-associated CD4 TCRs, with dominance at 160-218 and 743-854. Targets within unmutated variant regions were reportedly found for nearly half of spike-specific TCRs.

Deletions cut 4 bases from V and 0 bases from J, with 16 bases between. Germline CDR1 is SGDLS and CDR2 is YYNGEE. This CDR3 is built from 16 residues. This material consisted of peripheral blood, taken on day 0 of MenACWY control vaccination. This chain connects TRBV9 to TRBJ1-1; D not resolved. This clonotype was obtained from an adult in good health. CDR3 residues: CASSPDSSDMNTEAFF. In DNA form, the CDR3 reads TGTGCCAGCAGCCCCGATTCGTCTGACATGAACACTGAAGCTTTCTTT. Looking up the rest from reference TRBV9 and TRBJ1-1 gives the full variable domain: DSGVTQTPKHLITATGQRVTLRCSPRSGDLSVYWYQQSLDQGLQFLIQYYNGEERAKGNILERFSAQQFPDLHSELNLSSLELGDSALYFCASSPDSSDMNTEAFFGQGTRLTVV.